Reported below is one T cell receptor beta chain. This record comes from a study of T-cell reconstitution after alpha-beta-depleted transplantation in children. Researchers prepared the TCRbeta library using unique molecular identifiers, the study reports. TCRdb re-analysed the PCR reads in MiXCR, keeping a single row per CDR3 protein. Counted here are 450,000 to 600,000 distinct CDR3 sequences, 15% to 20% occurring once; the ten biggest clones make up roughly 3.3%. The CDR3 spans 12 residues. V shed 6 bases and J shed 5 bases, with 10 bases lying between them. In germline, CDR1 is LNHNV, CDR2 YYDKDF (reference sequence).

The receptor was derived from a human donor who donated a stem cell graft to a child with acute lymphoblastic leukemia. The material sequenced was PBMCs from the stem cell graft donor, taken from the stem cell graft. V and J are TRBV15 and TRBJ1-2, with D possibly TRBD1 on 5 matching bases. The CDR3, as DNA: TGTGCCACCAGTCCGGCAGGGTATGGCTACACCTTC. It yields the protein CATSPAGYGYTF.